One sample yielded the 7 T cell receptor beta chains listed below, sequenced in a study of T cell repertoires in cytomegalovirus infection. Via MiXCR, TCRdb re-called the reads, giving one row per CDR3 protein. The table records approximately 730,000 distinct CDR3 sequences, almost 30% of them present only once. Antigens of these TCRs are unknown. Sequencing used cultured CD8+ T cells from PBMCs, obtained from culture after CMV antigen stimulation. The receptors come from a human donor in good health (CMV status not recorded). Some clones in this sample may be carry-over from other donors' samples.

The chain employs TRBV12-3 or TRBV12-4 and TRBJ1-1; a possible D gene is TRBD1 (6 bases). This CDR3 comprises 14 residues. V lost 7 bases to trimming and J lost 4 bases, with 16 bases between them. CDR3 in amino acids: CASTQPGAGTEAFF. CDR3 bases: TGTGCCAGCACCCAGCCAGGGGCTGGCACTGAAGCTTTCTTT.

The chain joins TRBV4-3 to TRBJ1-1, with D possibly TRBD1 on 5 matching bases. Germline CDR1 and CDR2: LGHNA and YSLEER. The CDR3 runs 17 residues. Between the trimmed V and J ends, which lost 1 base and 5 bases, there was a span of 20 bases. CDR3 DNA sequence: TGCGCCAGCAGCCAAGCCGTGACTGGCAGGGATGGAACTGAAGCTTTCTTT. Translation: CASSQAVTGRDGTEAFF.

This chain links TRBV6-6 with TRBJ2-2; weak D call: TRBD1 (5 bases). The length of the CDR3 is 16 residues. V was clipped by 0 bases and J by 2 bases, with 10 bases between them. Per the germline V gene, CDR1 is MNHNY and CDR2 is SVGAGI (reference sequence). The CDR3 loop reads CASSYSRQGNTGELFF. In nucleotides, the CDR3 is TGTGCCAGCAGTTACTCGCGGCAGGGAAACACCGGGGAGCTGTTTTTT.

J is TRBJ1-1 and V is TRBV15; no clear D gene. Looked up from germline, CDR1 is LNHNV and CDR2 is YYDKDF (reference sequence). This CDR3 spans 13 amino acids. V was clipped by 0 bases and J by 2 bases, with 4 bases between them. CDR3 protein: CATSRDRNTEAFF. CDR3 nucleotide sequence: TGTGCCACCAGCAGAGATCGCAACACTGAAGCTTTCTTT.

This clonotype was recorded once. The CDR3 DNA reads TGCAGTGCCCCTAATTCGGCTTTCTTT. As protein: CSAPNSAFF. This rearrangement joins TRBV20-1 to TRBJ1-1, with unresolved D. The CDR3 spans 9 residues. The germline V gene has CDR1 DFQATT and CDR2 SNEGSKA (reference sequence). V was pared by 6 bases and J by 11 bases, with 10 bases between.

This clonotype has at least ten counts. Here the CDR3 reads CASSLLPGQANNEKLFF. The DNA of the CDR3 is TGTGCCAGCAGTTTACTCCCCGGACAGGCGAATAATGAAAAACTGTTTTTT. The J gene is TRBJ1-4, the V gene TRBV28; 7 nucleotides line up with TRBD1. CDR3 length equals 17 residues. The junction had 10 bases not matched to a gene; V was cut back by 2 bases and J by 4 bases. Germline CDR1 reads MDHEN; CDR2 reads SYDVKM.

The J gene is TRBJ1-2, the V gene TRBV29-1, with D unresolved. In germline, CDR1 is SQVTM, CDR2 ANQGSEA. Deletions cut 7 bases from V and 6 bases from J, with 15 bases between. This CDR3 spans 12 amino acids. This CDR3 is CSARPQSDGYTF. CDR3 bases: TGCAGCGCTAGGCCCCAAAGCGATGGCTACACCTTC.